The 10 T cell receptor beta chains in this list originate from one sample, sequenced in a study of shared clonotypes between healthy human individuals. Assay: immunoSEQ multiplex PCR; the TCRdb copy retains only in-frame clones and omits some. This sample has roughly 2,000,000 clones; around 95% occur once, and the top ten carry 1.5% to 2%. CD45RO-negative CD8 cells positively selected for CCR7 made up the naive population, which excluded terminally differentiated effector memory CD45RA+ cells. Material: naive CD8+ T cells from PBMCs. The receptors were sampled from a man aged 18 to 35 in good health. Some clones in this sample may be carry-over from other donors' samples.

The V and J genes are TRBV29-1 and TRBJ2-1; D tentatively fits TRBD1 or TRBD2 (5 bases each). Between the trimmed V and J ends, which lost 3 bases and 5 bases, there was a span of 17 bases. CDR1 SQVTM and CDR2 ANQGSEA come from the germline V gene. The CDR3 loop spans 15 amino acids. The CDR3: CSVEILDGDHNEQFF. The CDR3 nucleotides read TGCAGCGTTGAGATCTTGGATGGGGACCACAATGAGCAGTTCTTC.

The chain employs TRBV6-5 and TRBJ2-3; perhaps TRBD1 as D (6 bases). The V end lost 7 bases, the J end lost 4 bases, and 12 bases lay between the germline ends. The CDR3 spans 13 residues. Per germline, CDR1 MNHEY and CDR2 SVGAGI. The chain's CDR3 is CASKGHGADTQYF. CDR3 bases: TGTGCCAGCAAGGGACATGGGGCAGATACGCAGTATTTT.

In the case of this clone: Different DNA sequences within this sample yield the same CDR3. J is TRBJ2-5 and V is TRBV19, with no clear D. The ends were cut back, 1 base at V and 2 bases at J, with 5 bases in the middle. The CDR3 is 13 amino acids. Germline CDR1 LNHDA, CDR2 SQIVND (reference sequence). CDR3 in DNA: TGTGCCAGTAGTATAGGGGGACAAGAGACCCAGTACTTC. As protein: CASSIGGQETQYF. Drawing the rest from reference TRBV19 and TRBJ2-5, the complete variable domain is DGGITQSPKYLFRKEGQNVTLSCEQNLNHDAMYWYRQDPGQGLRLIYYSQIVNDFQKGDIAEGYSVSREKKESFPLTVTSAQKNPTAFYLCASSIGGQETQYFGPGTRLLVL.

The V and J genes are TRBV4-1 and TRBJ2-7; D not resolved. The V gene's germline CDR1 is MGHRA and CDR2 YSYEKL. CDR3 length equals 14 residues. The ends were cut back, 1 base at V and 0 bases at J, with 7 bases in the middle. In nucleotides, the CDR3 is TGCGCCAGCAGCCAAGTCATAGACTCCTACGAGCAGTACTTC. Translation gives CASSQVIDSYEQYF.

The CDR3 loop reads CASPKGTSGSRSHNEQFF. The CDR3 DNA reads as TGTGCCAGCCCCAAAGGGACTAGCGGGAGTAGAAGCCACAATGAGCAGTTCTTC. The V call is TRBV21-1, the J call TRBJ2-1; no DNA check was done on the table's D call, TRBD2. TRBV21-1 is a pseudogene. The CDR3 has 18 residues.

This chain connects TRBV16 to TRBJ2-1; D gene ambiguous. V gave up 4 bases and J gave up 4 bases, with 14 bases separating them. The CDR3 totals 15 residues. Per the germline V gene, CDR1 is KGHSY and CDR2 is FQNENV. CDR3 residues: CASSPSRGGYNEQFF. The DNA for the CDR3 is TGTGCCAGCAGCCCCTCCCGAGGTGGGTACAATGAGCAGTTCTTC.

The DNA for the CDR3 is TGCACCAGCAGCCACCCGGGACTAGCGGGAGGATCGAACACCGGGGAGCTGTTTTTT. Translating gives CTSSHPGLAGGSNTGELFF. The chain links TRBV1 to TRBJ2-2; TRBD2 is taken as the D call from the table, unchecked against the DNA. TRBV1 is an annotated pseudogene. This CDR3 comprises 19 residues.

The chain carries TRBV5-1 and TRBJ2-2; 10 bases match TRBD2. The CDR3 spans 15 residues. Germline V gene lookup returns CDR1 SGHRS and CDR2 YFSETQ. V shed 4 bases and J 3 bases; nucleotides not matched to a gene: 3. The CDR3 DNA follows: TGCGCCAGCAGCCGGACTAGCGGATACACCGGGGAGCTGTTTTTT. Translation gives CASSRTSGYTGELFF. The complete variable domain, with remaining parts taken from reference TRBV5-1 and TRBJ2-2, reads KAGVTQTPRYLIKTRGQQVTLSCSPISGHRSVSWYQQTPGQGLQFLFEYFSETQRNKGNFPGRFSGRQFSNSRSEMNVSTLELGDSALYLCASSRTSGYTGELFFGEGSRLTVL.

V usage is TRBV6-5 and J usage is TRBJ2-1; 12 positions match TRBD2. Germline V gene data show CDR1 as MNHEY and CDR2 as SVGAGI. The CDR3 runs 16 residues. The V and J ends lost 4 bases and 9 bases, in that order; junction bases with no gene match: 10. The CDR3 DNA sequence: TGTGCCAGCAGTTTTAGACTAGCGGGAGCTAAGAGTGAGCAGTTCTTC. Translating gives CASSFRLAGAKSEQFF.

The V call is TRBV7-6, the J call TRBJ1-1, with 7 bases lining up with TRBD1. The CDR3 loop spans 16 amino acids. The V gene's germline CDR1 is SGHVS and CDR2 FNYEAQ. With 4 bases clipped from V and 1 base from J, the junction kept 9 bases outside the gene matches. The CDR3 DNA follows: TGTGCCAGCAGCTCTAGACAGGGTAGGGCGAACACTGAAGCTTTCTTT. As protein: CASSSRQGRANTEAFF.